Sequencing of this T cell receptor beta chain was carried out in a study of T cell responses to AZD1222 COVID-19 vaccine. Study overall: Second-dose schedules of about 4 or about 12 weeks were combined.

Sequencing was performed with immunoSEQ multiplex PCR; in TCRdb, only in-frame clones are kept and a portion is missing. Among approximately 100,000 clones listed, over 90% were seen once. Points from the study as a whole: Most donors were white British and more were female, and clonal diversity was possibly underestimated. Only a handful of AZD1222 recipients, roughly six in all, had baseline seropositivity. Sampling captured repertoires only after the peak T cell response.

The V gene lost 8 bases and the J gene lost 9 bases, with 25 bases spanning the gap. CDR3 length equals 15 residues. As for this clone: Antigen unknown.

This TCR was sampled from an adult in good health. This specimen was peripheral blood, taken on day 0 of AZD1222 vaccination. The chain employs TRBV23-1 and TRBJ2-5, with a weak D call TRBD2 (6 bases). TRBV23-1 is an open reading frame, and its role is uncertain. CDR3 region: CASPSPGTGPGAQYF. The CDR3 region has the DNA TGCGCCAGCCCCTCTCCCGGGACTGGCCCCGGGGCCCAGTACTTC.